At least ten counts were recorded for the clone carrying this T cell receptor (beta chain). The antigen remains undetermined. Investigators prepared the TCR beta libraries by applying iRepertoire HTBI primers and Arm-PCR of CDR3 regions. In the authors' methods: Across the samples, identification revealed just over 60 TRBV and 13 to 15 TRBJ segments. Each CDR3 protein gets one entry after TCRdb re-called the multiplex PCR reads with MiXCR. TCRdb's processing, not the study's, gives the V and J calls here. The sample yields 350,000 to 500,000 distinct CDR3 sequences, about 21% seen once. This entry belongs to a study of regulatory T cells in long-lasting Graves disease. Study-wide points: It was in persistent disease that TRBV28, TRBJ1-2 and TRBJ2-5 were favored. With a small sample size, accuracy may have been reduced.

Regarding time point: persistent/refractory GD, antithyroid drugs over 5 years with positive TRAb. PBMC-extracted RNA yielded the TCR library. An endocrinology unit in Xi'an, China, supplied the patients. This CDR3 is 13 amino acids long. V lost 2 bases and J lost 9; bases outside the gene matches: 4. Germline CDR1 SNHLY, CDR2 FYNNEI. Here the sequenced sample was peripheral blood mononuclear cells (PBMCs), taken when the disease was refractory, from a patient treated with antithyroid drugs. This TCR came from a female donor with Graves disease. The chain carries TRBV2 and TRBJ1-5; 7 positions match TRBD1. The CDR3 bases are TGTGCCAGCAGTGAAAAACAGGGGCGGCCCCAGCATTTT. It yields the protein CASSEKQGRPQHF.